The 32 T cell receptor beta chains presented below share a single source sample, sequenced in a study of CD8 T cells in Susac syndrome. Random hexamers were used to reverse transcribe an amount of about 0.5 to 1 ug RNA. One entry per CDR3 protein results from TCRdb running MiXCR on the immunoSEQ multiplex PCR reads. Of nearly 25,000 distinct CDR3 sequences listed, roughly 93% are singletons. Material: CD8+ T cells from PBMCs. The receptors come from a human donor with Susac syndrome.

This chain connects TRBV28 to TRBJ1-2; D is unclear. The ends were cut back, 2 bases at V and 2 bases at J, with 6 bases in the middle. The germline V gene has CDR1 MDHEN and CDR2 SYDVKM. The CDR3 runs to 13 residues. The CDR3 spells CASSLGRNYGYTF. The CDR3 bases are TGTGCCAGCAGTTTAGGACGGAACTATGGCTACACCTTC.

This chain links TRBV9 with TRBJ2-1; no reliable D call. The length of the CDR3 is 16 residues. Trimming pared 0 bases from V and 0 bases from J, leaving 10 bases between. CDR1 is SGDLS, CDR2 YYNGEE, per germline. CDR3 DNA sequence: TGTGCCAGCAGCGTAGGAGTAGGTAGCTCCTACAATGAGCAGTTCTTC. Its translation: CASSVGVGSSYNEQFF.

The rearrangement uses TRBV11-2 and TRBJ2-7, with 9 bases aligning to TRBD1. Germline assignment: CDR1 SGHAT and CDR2 FQNNGV. CDR3 length equals 15 residues. Trimming took 5 bases from V and 3 from J; bases not matched to a gene: 8. CDR3 sequence (DNA): TGTGCCAGCAGCCCCTGGGGACAGGGAGACTACGAGCAGTACTTC. It codes for CASSPWGQGDYEQYF.

The chain combines TRBV19 with TRBJ1-2, with D perhaps TRBD1 (5 bases). Germline CDR1 and CDR2: LNHDA and SQIVND (reference sequence). The CDR3 is made up of 13 amino acids. V gave up 5 bases and J gave up 6 bases, with 13 bases separating them. The CDR3 region has the DNA TGTGCCAGTAGTCCGGGACTCCCGCATGGCTACACCTTC. It specifies CASSPGLPHGYTF.

The rearrangement links TRBV7-9 to TRBJ1-5, with 9 bases aligning to TRBD1. The CDR3 length is 15 residues. The germline V gene encodes CDR1 SEHNR and CDR2 FQNEAQ (reference sequence). The V gene end was trimmed by 3 bases and the J gene end by 6 bases; junction bases not matched to a gene: 6. CDR3 loop: CASSFGQGWSQPQHF. The CDR3 nucleotides read TGTGCCAGCAGCTTCGGACAGGGGTGGTCTCAGCCCCAGCATTTT.

The CDR3 nucleotides are TGTGCCAGCAGCCAAGTGGACAGATTCCCTTTCTATGGCTACACCTTC. Encoded protein: CASSQVDRFPFYGYTF. This rearrangement joins TRBV3-1 to TRBJ1-2; D might be TRBD1 (6 bases). This CDR3 spans 16 amino acids. Trimming removed 1 base from V and 4 bases from J, with 16 bases in between. Germline V gene lookup returns CDR1 LGHDT and CDR2 YNNKEL (reference sequence).

The CDR3 DNA sequence: TGTGCCAGCAGCACCGGACAGGGGGTTTTGGTCGGGGAGCTGTTTTTT. It specifies CASSTGQGVLVGELFF. The V gene is TRBV7-8, the J gene TRBJ2-2; 10 bases fit TRBD1. Germline loops: CDR1 SGHVS, CDR2 FQNEAQ. Trimming at V came to 5 bases and at J to 7 bases, leaving 10 bases not matched to a gene. The CDR3 is 16 amino acids.

The chain joins TRBV6-1 to TRBJ2-7; 7 bases fit TRBD1. Germline trimming cut 8 bases from V and 3 bases from J; bases unmatched to any gene: 16. The CDR3 has 16 residues. Germline CDR1 MNHNS, CDR2 SASEGT. The DNA of the CDR3 is TGTGCCAGCGAAGCCTCTGACAGGGTATCCTTCTACGAGCAGTACTTC. Its protein product is CASEASDRVSFYEQYF.

The gene calls are TRBV28 and TRBJ1-6, with TRBD1 matching over 9 bases. Unmatched junction bases numbered 6, after V lost 5 bases and J lost 7 bases. The CDR3 covers 15 residues. CDR1 is MDHEN, CDR2 SYDVKM, per germline. CDR3 sequence (DNA): TGTGCCAGCAGTCCGGGACAGGGCCAAAATTCACCCCTCCACTTT. Its translation is CASSPGQGQNSPLHF.

The chain carries TRBV28 and TRBJ2-1; tentatively, D is TRBD1 (5 bases). The V and J ends lost 4 bases and 5 bases respectively, with 12 bases between them. Germline CDR1 reads MDHEN; CDR2 reads SYDVKM. CDR3 length equals 14 residues. CDR3 sequence (DNA): TGTGCCAGCAGTTATACCCCCAGGGACAATGAGCAGTTCTTC. Its translation: CASSYTPRDNEQFF.

In DNA, the CDR3 is TGTGCCAGCAGCTTGGTAGGGGGTAATAGCAATCAGCCCCAGCATTTT. This gives the protein CASSLVGGNSNQPQHF. The genes are TRBV5-8 and TRBJ1-5, with TRBD1 as a possible D gene (6 bases). This CDR3 is built from 16 residues. V was trimmed by 0 bases and J by 0 bases, leaving 10 bases between them. From germline, CDR1 is SGHTS and CDR2 YDEGEE.

This clonotype appeared once. The chain is built from TRBV6-5 and TRBJ2-2; 7 bases match TRBD2. The CDR3 covers 17 residues. The trim removed 2 bases at V and 4 bases at J, leaving 10 bases unmatched. The germline V gene encodes CDR1 MNHEY and CDR2 SVGAGI. CDR3 coding DNA: TGTGCCAGCAGTTACACTCATGGGAGGGCTATCACCGGGGAGCTGTTTTTT. Protein product: CASSYTHGRAITGELFF.

The genes are TRBV12-3 or TRBV12-4 and TRBJ2-7; TRBD2 might be the D (5 bases). The germline V and J ends were trimmed by 6 bases and 1 base, with 19 bases remaining between them. The CDR3 length is 16 residues. The DNA of the CDR3 is TGTGCCAGCAGAACCGATGCCCCGGGATTGTCCTACGAGCAGTACTTC. This gives the protein CASRTDAPGLSYEQYF.

This chain uses TRBV20-1 with TRBJ1-6, with 8 nucleotides matching TRBD1. The CDR3 runs 18 residues. The V and J ends lost 0 bases and 0 bases, in that order; junction bases with no gene match: 7. The germline V gene has CDR1 DFQATT and CDR2 SNEGSKA (reference sequence). CDR3 coding DNA: TGCAGTGCTAGAGATTCGGACAGGGCTGCCTCCTATAATTCACCCCTCCACTTT. Its protein product is CSARDSDRAASYNSPLHF.

This clonotype has only one observation. The chain uses TRBV6-5 and TRBJ1-5, with D possibly being TRBD1 (5 bases). CDR3 length: 14 residues. V was shortened by 8 bases and J by 3 bases, with 14 bases between the two germline ends. The germline gives CDR1 MNHEY, CDR2 SVGAGI. As DNA, the CDR3 is TGTGCCAGCCGCGACCCAGGGTACAATCAGCCCCAGCATTTT. This encodes CASRDPGYNQPQHF.

The chain's CDR3 is CASTRFGTNKSYEQYF. The CDR3 DNA follows: TGTGCCAGCACCAGATTCGGGACCAACAAATCCTACGAGCAGTACTTC. This chain connects TRBV28 to TRBJ2-7; TRBD1 or TRBD2 may be the D gene (5 bases each). CDR1 is MDHEN, CDR2 SYDVKM, per germline. The length of the CDR3 is 16 residues. Between the trimmed V and J ends, which lost 7 bases and 1 base, there was a span of 20 bases.

This clonotype was seen once. The CDR3 nucleotides are TGTGCCAGCAGCCGACAGATTAGCCCGAGGACAGGCTCGGAAAAACTGTTTTTT. It specifies CASSRQISPRTGSEKLFF. This sequence joins TRBV7-8 and TRBJ1-4, with 7 bases matching TRBD1. The germline V gene has CDR1 SGHVS and CDR2 FQNEAQ. There are 18 residues in the CDR3. The J segment lost 8 bases and the V segment lost 5 bases, leaving 20 bases of the junction unmatched.

The chain recombines TRBV28 with TRBJ2-1; TRBD1 agrees at 8 bases. This CDR3 contains 15 residues. V dropped 4 bases and J dropped 1; count of bases not matched to a gene: 3. Per germline, CDR1 MDHEN and CDR2 SYDVKM. The CDR3 protein is CASSSWTGSYNEQFF. The CDR3 nucleotides read TGTGCCAGCAGTTCCTGGACAGGGTCCTACAATGAGCAGTTCTTC.

The genes are TRBV19 and TRBJ1-1; D uncertain. Germline V gives CDR1 LNHDA, CDR2 SQIVND (reference sequence). This CDR3 is 11 amino acids long. V lost 11 bases and J 10 bases, leaving 17 bases between the germline ends. This chain's CDR3 is CAASEGPGAFF. The CDR3 DNA sequence: TGTGCCGCCAGCGAAGGGCCTGGAGCTTTCTTT.

The rearrangement uses TRBV9 and TRBJ2-2; D possibly corresponds to TRBD1 (5 bases). V lost 3 bases and J lost 0, with 12 bases in between. Per the germline V gene, CDR1 is SGDLS and CDR2 is YYNGEE. The CDR3 is made up of 16 amino acids. The CDR3 protein is CASSAPPTANTGELFF. Written as DNA, the CDR3 is TGTGCCAGCAGCGCCCCTCCGACAGCGAACACCGGGGAGCTGTTTTTT.

This clonotype occurred once. This chain connects TRBV3-1 to TRBJ1-3; D is possibly TRBD1 (5 bases). The length of the CDR3 is 16 residues. CDR1 and CDR2 (germline): LGHDT, YNNKEL (reference sequence). Trimming took off 2 bases at V and 0 bases at J, with 11 bases between the two ends. In DNA, the CDR3 is TGTGCCAGCAGCCAACCGACAGAGAGCTCTGGAAACACCATATATTTT. Its translation: CASSQPTESSGNTIYF.

The genes are TRBV14 and TRBJ1-4; no definite D call. The germline CDR1 and CDR2 sequences are SGHDN and FVKESK. Trimming cost V 0 bases and J 5 bases, with 10 bases left between them. The CDR3 extends over 15 amino acids. CDR3 nucleotide sequence: TGTGCCAGCAGCCAAGATAGGCTGTGGAATGAAAAACTGTTTTTT. Amino acids: CASSQDRLWNEKLFF.

This chain links TRBV9 with TRBJ2-7, with D tentatively TRBD1 or TRBD2 (5 bases each). The CDR3 sequence is 13 residues long. CDR1 and CDR2 from the germline V gene are SGDLS and YYNGEE. V lost 4 bases to trimming and J lost 6 bases, with 14 bases between them. CDR3 sequence reads: CASSPGTDGEQYF. The DNA for the CDR3 is TGTGCCAGCAGCCCCGGGACGGACGGCGAGCAGTACTTC.

The chain joins TRBV7-2 to TRBJ2-5; D gene ambiguous. CDR3 length: 12 residues. Germline V CDR1 and CDR2: SGHTA, FQGNSA. Trimming took 5 bases from V and 6 from J, leaving 10 bases between them. CDR3: CASSRYGKTQYF. CDR3 DNA: TGTGCCAGCAGCCGTTATGGGAAGACCCAGTACTTC.

The chain is built from TRBV30 and TRBJ1-1; 8 bases match TRBD1. The CDR3 sequence is 15 residues long. The V gene's germline CDR1 is GTSNPN and CDR2 SVGIG (reference sequence). Trimming removed 7 bases from V and 1 base from J; junction bases left unmatched: 11. CDR3 nucleotide sequence: TGTGCCTACGGGACAGGCGGTAGGTGGAACACTGAAGCTTTCTTT. Translation gives CAYGTGGRWNTEAFF.

The chain uses TRBV27 and TRBJ2-2; a weak D match, TRBD2 (7 bases). The V gene's germline CDR1 is MNHEY and CDR2 SMNVEV (reference sequence). V was trimmed by 6 bases and J by 4 bases, leaving 18 bases between them. The CDR3 is made up of 16 amino acids. The CDR3 bases are TGTGCCAGCAGCCCGATCTTGGGAGGGGGCACCGGGGAGCTGTTTTTT. Translated: CASSPILGGGTGELFF.

This sequence joins TRBV5-1 and TRBJ2-7; TRBD1 matches 7 bases. The germline gives CDR1 SGHRS, CDR2 YFSETQ. The trim removed 2 bases at V and 3 bases at J, leaving 5 bases unmatched. The CDR3 runs to 14 residues. The CDR3 DNA sequence: TGCGCCAGCAGCTTCAGACAGGGAGACTACGAGCAGTACTTC. The encoded protein is CASSFRQGDYEQYF.

V and J are TRBV3-1 and TRBJ1-3; 7 bases map to TRBD1. CDR1 and CDR2 from the germline V gene are LGHDT and YNNKEL (reference sequence). The CDR3 runs 19 residues. V shed 0 bases, J shed 0 bases, and the junction held 11 bases outside the gene matches. This CDR3 is CASSQDGVGGPRSGNTIYF. CDR3 nucleotide sequence: TGTGCCAGCAGCCAAGATGGGGTAGGGGGCCCCCGCTCTGGAAACACCATATATTTT.

This chain joins TRBV27 and TRBJ2-1; 7 nucleotides match TRBD2. CDR3 length equals 16 residues. Germline CDR1 MNHEY, CDR2 SMNVEV (reference sequence). V lost 0 bases and J lost 6; bases outside the gene matches: 8. CDR3 bases: TGTGCCAGCAGTTTATCGAGACTAGCCCACGCCAATGAGCAGTTCTTC. Translation: CASSLSRLAHANEQFF.

The chain couples TRBV3-1 to TRBJ2-3, with unresolved D. The CDR3 contains 15 residues. Trimming pared 3 bases from V and 1 base from J, leaving 11 bases between. Germline V gene sequence: CDR1 LGHDT, CDR2 YNNKEL (reference sequence). The CDR3: CASSHDRRGTDTQYF. The CDR3 DNA is TGTGCCAGCAGCCATGACCGTAGAGGCACAGATACGCAGTATTTT.

The chain uses TRBV19 and TRBJ1-5; perhaps TRBD1 as D (5 bases). The germline V gene has CDR1 LNHDA and CDR2 SQIVND (reference sequence). This CDR3 is built from 16 residues. Between the trimmed V and J ends, which lost 2 bases and 5 bases, there was a span of 16 bases. The chain's CDR3 is CASSIIVQGGHQPQHF. CDR3 DNA: TGTGCCAGTAGTATAATCGTCCAGGGAGGCCATCAGCCCCAGCATTTT.

The chain uses TRBV7-7 and TRBJ1-4; weak D call: TRBD1 (6 bases). The CDR3 is 10 amino acids. CDR1 is SSHAT, CDR2 FNYEAQ, per germline (reference sequence). The CDR3 sequence: CASSTGKLFF. The CDR3 DNA is TGTGCTAGCTCTACAGGGAAACTGTTTTTT.